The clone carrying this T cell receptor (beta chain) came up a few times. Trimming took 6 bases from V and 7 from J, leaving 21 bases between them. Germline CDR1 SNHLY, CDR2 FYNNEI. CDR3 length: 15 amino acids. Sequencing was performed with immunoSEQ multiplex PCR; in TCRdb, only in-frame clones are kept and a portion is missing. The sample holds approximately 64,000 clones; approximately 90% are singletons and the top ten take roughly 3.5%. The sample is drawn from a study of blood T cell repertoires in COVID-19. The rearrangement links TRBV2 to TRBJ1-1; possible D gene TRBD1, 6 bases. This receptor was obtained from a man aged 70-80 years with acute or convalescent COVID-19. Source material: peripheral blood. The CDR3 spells CASRVGQSDLDEAFF. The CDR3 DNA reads TGTGCCAGCAGGGTAGGACAGTCAGACCTTGATGAAGCTTTCTTT.